This T cell receptor (beta chain) was recovered during a study of blood T cell repertoires in COVID-19. Study information: Nucleic acid was either cDNA or gDNA, and it came from T cells, B-cell-depleted T cells, or PBMCs.

Assay used: immunoSEQ multiplex PCR; TCRdb lists only in-frame clones, some missing. The sample shows around 230,000 clones, roughly four fifths of them seen only once. J lost 5 bases, V lost 7 bases, and 10 bases had no gene match. Germline V gene lookup returns CDR1 SNHLY and CDR2 FYNNEI. The CDR3 is 14 amino acids. Sample: peripheral blood. The V gene is TRBV2, the J gene TRBJ2-5; 7 bases line up with TRBD2. The TCR was taken from a woman in her thirties or forties with active or convalescent COVID-19. The CDR3 DNA follows: TGTGCCAGCAATGGACTAGTGGGCGGGGAGACCCAGTACTTC. As protein: CASNGLVGGETQYF.